This T cell receptor (beta chain) was observed in a study of cytomegalovirus exposure and HLA in healthy donors. Per germline, CDR1 GTSNPN and CDR2 SVGIG (reference sequence). This CDR3 has 12 amino acids. The V end lost 2 bases, the J end lost 7 bases, and 11 bases lay between the germline ends. The PCR contained 60 Vbeta and 13 Jbeta primers. Assay: immunoSEQ multiplex PCR; the TCRdb copy retains only in-frame clones and omits some. The sample yields fewer than 250,000 clones, about 70% seen once. This chain joins TRBV30 and TRBJ1-1, with D tentatively TRBD1 (6 bases). Specimen: PBMCs. The clonotype originates from a woman aged 25 to 39 in good health and CMV-seronegative. CDR3: CAWSSGAGEAFF. For the CDR3, the DNA is TGTGCCTGGAGTTCAGGGGCTGGTGAAGCTTTCTTT.